This T cell receptor (beta chain) was captured by sequencing in a study of blood T cell repertoires in COVID-19 (TCRdb year 2020). About the study as a whole: Collaborator samples came from the United States, Italy and Spain and covered acute and convalescent phases of COVID-19. The material from the prospective study consisted of cDNA or gDNA derived from T cells, B-cell-depleted T cells, or PBMCs. Deeply sampled blood TCRbeta repertoires from subjects exposed to, actively infected with, or recovered from COVID-19 were included in the dataset. The repertoires were released in a freely available public database intended as a resource for research on the immune response to SARS-CoV-2. The samples were drawn from two sources: the first 160 participants of the ongoing ImmuneRACE study, and approximately 1,300 subjects contributed by 6 global collaborators. The sample metadata nearly always contained a de-identified subject ID, COVID-19 status, age in years and sex. Where available, HLA class I and class II types were taken from metadata supplied by the sample provider and were not determined by assay-based typing. Paper-wide results and their limitations: The amount of clinical and demographic metadata varied by source and participant and was provided uncurated.

The immunoSEQ Assay, a bias-controlled multiplex PCR, was used to amplify TCRbeta CDR3 regions from genomic DNA. On the authors' methods: Nucleated cell counts per sample were estimated from amplification of reference gene primers within the assay. To quantify the absolute abundance of each unique TCRbeta CDR3 rearrangement, sequence reads were collapsed and filtered. Productive Simpson clonality was computed per sample as the square root of Simpson's diversity index over productive rearrangements. The clones in this table, taken by TCRdb from immuneACCESS, are in-frame only. Not every clone is retained; where verified, under half of the shortfall comes from an unresolved V gene, and the cause of the rest is unknown. V, J and clone size are taken as reported in that table, and D and trimming were inferred from the DNA itself. The sample table lists 250,000 or so clones, roughly 88% of them with a count of one. The top ten constitute around 0.8% of the sample.

Points on this clone: Its target antigen remains unknown. No base qualities exist here, and no much larger clone lies one base off it.

Whole blood was collected in K2EDTA tubes by collaborating institutions according to the institutions' own protocols. For TCRbeta analysis, collaborators shipped samples in one of three forms: frozen whole blood, isolated PBMCs, or DNA extracted from either of those sample types. The sample was peripheral blood. This TCR came from a young woman with acute or convalescent COVID-19.

The CDR3 amino acid sequence is: CASSQAQGEAKNIQYF. The DNA sequence reads TGTGCCAGCAGCCAGGCCCAGGGTGAGGCCAAAAACATTCAGTACTTC. The V and J segments used are TRBV13 and TRBJ2-4; the D region possibly corresponds to TRBD1 (5 bases align). V loses 5 bases, J loses 1 base, and the germline ends lie 15 bases apart. The CDR3 measures 16 amino acids from cysteine to phenylalanine. The retained sequence is limited to the CDR3, 48 bases, with the frame set at the first base. Via the germline V gene (reference sequence), CDR1 is PRHDT and CDR2 FYEKMQ. The CDR3, completed at both ends by the reference TRBV13 and TRBJ2-4 genes, gives the full variable domain AAGVIQSPRHLIKEKRETATLKCYPIPRHDTVYWYQQGPGQDPQFLISFYEKMQSDKGSIPDRFSAQQFSDYHSELNMSSLELGDSALYFCASSQAQGEAKNIQYFGAGTRLSVL.